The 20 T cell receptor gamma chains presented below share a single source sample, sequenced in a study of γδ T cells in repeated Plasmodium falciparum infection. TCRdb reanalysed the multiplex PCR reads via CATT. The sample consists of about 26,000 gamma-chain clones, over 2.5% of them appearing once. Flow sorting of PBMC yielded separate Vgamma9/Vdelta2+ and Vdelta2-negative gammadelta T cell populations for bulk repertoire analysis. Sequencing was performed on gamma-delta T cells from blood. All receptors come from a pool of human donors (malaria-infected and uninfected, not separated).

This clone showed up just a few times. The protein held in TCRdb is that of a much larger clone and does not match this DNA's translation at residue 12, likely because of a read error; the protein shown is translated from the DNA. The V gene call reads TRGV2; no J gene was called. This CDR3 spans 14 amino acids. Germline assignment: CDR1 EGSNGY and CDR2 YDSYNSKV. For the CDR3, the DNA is TGTGCCACCTGGGACCTCGAGAATTATTATAAGAGACTCTTT. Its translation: CATWDLENYYKRLF.

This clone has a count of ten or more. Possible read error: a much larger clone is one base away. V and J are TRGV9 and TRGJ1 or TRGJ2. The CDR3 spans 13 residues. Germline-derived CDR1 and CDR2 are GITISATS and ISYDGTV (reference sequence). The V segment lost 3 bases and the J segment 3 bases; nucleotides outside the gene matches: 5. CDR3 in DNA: TGTGCCTTGTGGGAGCGCCTTTATTATAAGAAACTCTTT. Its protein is CALWERLYYKKLF.

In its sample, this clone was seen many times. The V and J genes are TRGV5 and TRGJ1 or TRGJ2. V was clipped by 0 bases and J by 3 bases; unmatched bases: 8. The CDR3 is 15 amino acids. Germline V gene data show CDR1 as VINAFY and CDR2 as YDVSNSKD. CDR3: CATWDRPFFYYKKLF. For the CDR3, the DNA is TGTGCCACCTGGGACAGGCCGTTTTTTTATTATAAGAAACTCTTT.

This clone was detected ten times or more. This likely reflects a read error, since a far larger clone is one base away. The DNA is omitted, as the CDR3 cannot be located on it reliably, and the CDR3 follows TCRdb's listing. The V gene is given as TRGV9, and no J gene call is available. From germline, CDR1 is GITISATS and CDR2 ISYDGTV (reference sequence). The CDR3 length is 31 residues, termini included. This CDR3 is CALWEAIIIRNSLAVEQHLLSQVSIGRIQHF.

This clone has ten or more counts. The CDR3 DNA is TGTGCCACCTGGGACAGGCATGACTATTGGATCAAGACGTTT. This gives the protein CATWDRHDYWIKTF. This chain connects TRGV5 to TRGJP2. TCRdb carries no J gene annotation; the J gene was assigned here by matching the DNA with germline. The V gene's germline CDR1 is VINAFY and CDR2 YDVSNSKD. After removal of 0 bases from V and 9 bases from J, the junction contained 7 bases not matched to a gene. CDR3 length: 14 residues.

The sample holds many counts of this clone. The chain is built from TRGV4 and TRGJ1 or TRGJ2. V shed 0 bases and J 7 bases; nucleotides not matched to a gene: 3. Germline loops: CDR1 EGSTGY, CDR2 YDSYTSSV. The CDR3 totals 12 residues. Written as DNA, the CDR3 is TGTGCCACCTGGGATGGGGAGTATAAGAAACTCTTT. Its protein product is CATWDGEYKKLF.

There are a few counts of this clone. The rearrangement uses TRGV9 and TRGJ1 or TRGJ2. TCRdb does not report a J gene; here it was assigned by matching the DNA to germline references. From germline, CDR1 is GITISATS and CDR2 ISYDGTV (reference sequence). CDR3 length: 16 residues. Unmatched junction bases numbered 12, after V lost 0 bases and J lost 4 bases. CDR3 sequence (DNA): TGTGCCTTGTGGGAGGTGCACGGGGTTTCGTATTATAAGAAACTCTTT. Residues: CALWEVHGVSYYKKLF.

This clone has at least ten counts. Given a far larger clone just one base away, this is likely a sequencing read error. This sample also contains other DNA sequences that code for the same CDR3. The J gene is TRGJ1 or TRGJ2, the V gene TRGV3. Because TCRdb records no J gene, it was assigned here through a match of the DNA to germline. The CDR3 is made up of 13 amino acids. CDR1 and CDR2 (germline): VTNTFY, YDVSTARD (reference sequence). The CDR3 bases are TGCGCCACCTGGGACAGCGTTTATTATAAGAAACTCTTT. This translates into CATWDSVYYKKLF.

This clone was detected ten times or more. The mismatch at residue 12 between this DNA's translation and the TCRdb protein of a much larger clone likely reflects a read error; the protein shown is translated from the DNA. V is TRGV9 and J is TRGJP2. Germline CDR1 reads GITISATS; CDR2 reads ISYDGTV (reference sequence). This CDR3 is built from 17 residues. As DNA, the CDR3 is TGTGCCTTGTGGGATGAAATGCAATATAGTAGTGGTTGGATCAAGACGTTT. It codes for CALWDEMQYSSGWIKTF.

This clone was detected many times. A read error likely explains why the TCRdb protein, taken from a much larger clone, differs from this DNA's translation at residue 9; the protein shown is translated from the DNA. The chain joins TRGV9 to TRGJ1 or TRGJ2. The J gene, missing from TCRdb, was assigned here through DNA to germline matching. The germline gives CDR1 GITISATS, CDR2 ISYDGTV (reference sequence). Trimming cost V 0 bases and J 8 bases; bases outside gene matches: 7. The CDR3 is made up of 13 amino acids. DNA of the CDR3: TGTGCCTTGTGGGAGGTGCTACGGCATAAGAAACTCTTT. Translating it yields CALWEVLRHKKLF.

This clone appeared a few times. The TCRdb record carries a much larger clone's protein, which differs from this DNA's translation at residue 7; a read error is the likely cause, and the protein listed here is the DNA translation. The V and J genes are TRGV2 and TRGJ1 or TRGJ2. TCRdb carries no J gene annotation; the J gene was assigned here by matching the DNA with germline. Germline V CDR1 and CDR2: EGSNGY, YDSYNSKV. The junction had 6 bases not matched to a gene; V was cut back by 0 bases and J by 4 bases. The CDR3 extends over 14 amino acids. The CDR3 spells CATWDGSVYYKKLF. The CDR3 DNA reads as TGTGCCACCTGGGACGGGTCGGTCTATTATAAGAAACTCTTT.

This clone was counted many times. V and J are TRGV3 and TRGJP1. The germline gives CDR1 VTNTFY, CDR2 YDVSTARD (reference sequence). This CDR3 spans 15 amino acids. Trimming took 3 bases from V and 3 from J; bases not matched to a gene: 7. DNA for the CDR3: TGTGCCACCTGGGACGTTAAGGCCACTGGTTGGTTCAAGATATTT. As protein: CATWDVKATGWFKIF.

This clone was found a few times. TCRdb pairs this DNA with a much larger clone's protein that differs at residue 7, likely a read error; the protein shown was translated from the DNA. CDR3 DNA: TGTGCCTTGTGGGAGACCTTTAAGAAACTCTTT. Encoded protein: CALWETFKKLF. The chain couples TRGV9 to TRGJ1 or TRGJ2. Because TCRdb records no J gene, it was assigned here through a match of the DNA to germline. There are 11 residues in the CDR3. Germline V gives CDR1 GITISATS, CDR2 ISYDGTV (reference sequence). V gave up 3 bases and J gave up 9 bases; unmatched junction bases: 5.

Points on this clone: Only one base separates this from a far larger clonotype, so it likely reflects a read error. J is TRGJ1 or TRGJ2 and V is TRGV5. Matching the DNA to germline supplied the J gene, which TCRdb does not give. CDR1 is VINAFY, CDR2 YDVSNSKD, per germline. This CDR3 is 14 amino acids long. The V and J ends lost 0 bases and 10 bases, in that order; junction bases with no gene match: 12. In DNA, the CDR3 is TGTGCCACCTGGGACAGGCGAGTGGCCAGGAAGAAACTCTTT. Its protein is CATWDRRVARKKLF.

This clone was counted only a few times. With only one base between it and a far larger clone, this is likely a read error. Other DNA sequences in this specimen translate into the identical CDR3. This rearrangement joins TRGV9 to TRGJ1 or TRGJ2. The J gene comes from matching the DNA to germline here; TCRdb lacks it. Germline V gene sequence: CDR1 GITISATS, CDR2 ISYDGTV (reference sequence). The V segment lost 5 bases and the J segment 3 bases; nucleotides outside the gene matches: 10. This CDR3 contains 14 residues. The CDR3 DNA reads TGTGCCTTGTGGGCCCGTCCCCTTTATTATAAGAAACTCTTT. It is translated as CALWARPLYYKKLF.

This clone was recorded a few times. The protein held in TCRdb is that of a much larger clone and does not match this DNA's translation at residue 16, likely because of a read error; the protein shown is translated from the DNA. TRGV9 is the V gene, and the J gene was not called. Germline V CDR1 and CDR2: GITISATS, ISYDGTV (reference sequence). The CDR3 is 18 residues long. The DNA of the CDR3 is TGTGCCTTGTGGGAGGTGCTACGGCGAGAGTTGGGCAAAAAAATCGAGGTATTT. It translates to CALWEVLRRELGKKIEVF.

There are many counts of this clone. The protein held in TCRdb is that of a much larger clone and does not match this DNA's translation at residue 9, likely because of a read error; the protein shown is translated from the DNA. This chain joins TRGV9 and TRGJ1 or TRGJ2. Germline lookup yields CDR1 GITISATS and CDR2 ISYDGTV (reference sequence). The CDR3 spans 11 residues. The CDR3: CACLPYYKELF. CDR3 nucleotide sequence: TGTGCCTGCCTACCGTATTATAAGGAACTCTTT.

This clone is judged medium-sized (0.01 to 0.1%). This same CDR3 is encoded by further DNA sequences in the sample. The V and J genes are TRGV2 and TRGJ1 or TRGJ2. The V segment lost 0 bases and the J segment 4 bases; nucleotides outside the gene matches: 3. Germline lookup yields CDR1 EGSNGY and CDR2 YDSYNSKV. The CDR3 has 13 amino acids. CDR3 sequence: CATWDGRYYKKLF. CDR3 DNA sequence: TGTGCCACCTGGGACGGGCGATATTATAAGAAACTCTTT.

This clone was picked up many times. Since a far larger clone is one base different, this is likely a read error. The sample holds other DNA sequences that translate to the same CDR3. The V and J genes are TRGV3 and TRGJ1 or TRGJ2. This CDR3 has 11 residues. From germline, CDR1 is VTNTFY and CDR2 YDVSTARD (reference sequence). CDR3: CATWDRHKKLF. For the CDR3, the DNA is TGTGCCACCTGGGACAGACATAAGAAGCTCTTT.

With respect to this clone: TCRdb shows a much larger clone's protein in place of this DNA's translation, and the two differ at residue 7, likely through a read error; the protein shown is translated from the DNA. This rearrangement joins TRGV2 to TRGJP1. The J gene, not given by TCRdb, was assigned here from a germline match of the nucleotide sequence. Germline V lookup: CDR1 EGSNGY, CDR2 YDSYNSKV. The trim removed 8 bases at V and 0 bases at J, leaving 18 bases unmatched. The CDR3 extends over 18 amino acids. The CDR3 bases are TGTGCCACCTCCCAGATGGTTCTTAAATATACCACTGGTTGGTTCAAGATATTT. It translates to CATSQMVLKYTTGWFKIF.